This TCR beta chain was sequenced in a study of blood T cell repertoires in COVID-19. Study details: Acute-phase and convalescent COVID-19 samples originated in the United States, Italy and Spain.

Measured with immunoSEQ multiplex PCR; TCRdb has only the in-frame clones, and not every one. The profile shows a few hundred thousand clones, around 90% of them singletons. CDR3 length equals 12 residues. Germline loops: CDR1 MGHRA, CDR2 YSYEKL. V was cut by 5 bases and J by 10 bases, with 12 bases left in between. The sample consisted of PBMCs or T cells enriched from blood (not recorded which). The receptor comes from a woman under 30 with acute COVID-19. The chain joins TRBV4-1 to TRBJ2-1; D is possibly TRBD2 (6 bases). CDR3 nucleotides: TGCGCCAGCAGCACACGAGGACTAGAGCAGTTCTTC. Translated, it gives CASSTRGLEQFF.